This is a list of T cell receptor beta chains from one sample in a study of blood T cell repertoires in COVID-19. Method: immunoSEQ multiplex PCR; TCRdb's copy keeps in-frame clones and lacks some. The sample lists more than 250,000 clones, 87% seen once, with 1% in the top ten. The sample comprised peripheral blood. The receptors were sampled from a middle-aged man with active or convalescent COVID-19. CDR3s include the opening cysteine and the closing phenylalanine or tryptophan. The D gene is left open where the match is weak. Only some rows state a clone size, as once, few, many or a class for expanded clones.

few	TRBV4-3	TRBJ2-6	.	CASSQSHLSGANVLTF	TGCGCCAGCAGCCAATCACACCTCTCTGGGGCCAACGTCCTGACTTTC
.	TRBV5-1	TRBJ2-7	TRBD1	CASSLAGGTGFYEQYF	TGCGCCAGCAGCTTGGCGGGCGGGACAGGTTTTTACGAGCAGTACTTC
.	TRBV3-1/TRBV3-2	TRBJ2-3	TRBD2	CASSQGLAGWGDTQYF	TGTGCCAGCAGCCAAGGCCTAGCGGGATGGGGAGATACGCAGTATTTT
.	TRBV11-1	TRBJ2-7	TRBD1	CASSSGQSRSYEQYF	TGTGCCAGCAGCTCGGGACAGTCCCGCTCCTACGAGCAGTACTTC
.	TRBV10-2	TRBJ1-6	.	CASREQNNSPLHF	TGCGCCAGCAGAGAACAGAATAATTCACCCCTCCACTTT
.	TRBV5-1	TRBJ2-5	TRBD1	CASRPGQEGGTQYF	TGCGCCAGCAGACCGGGACAGGAAGGAGGGACCCAGTACTTC
.	TRBV5-1	TRBJ2-7	.	CASSPDPGSSYEQYF	TGCGCCAGCAGCCCTGATCCGGGGAGCTCCTACGAGCAGTACTTC
.	TRBV2	TRBJ1-2	.	CASSRRTSDGYTF	TGTGCCAGCAGTAGGAGGACCAGCGATGGCTACACCTTC
once	TRBV4-1	TRBJ2-3	.	CASSPSQEAGDTQYF	TGCGCCAGCAGCCCAAGCCAGGAGGCAGGAGATACGCAGTATTTT
.	TRBV28	TRBJ2-7	.	CASSLPFHEQYF	TGTGCCAGCAGTCTCCCTTTCCACGAGCAGTACTTC
.	TRBV15	TRBJ1-3	.	CATSREFGGLGNTIYF	TGTGCCACCAGCAGGGAGTTCGGGGGTCTCGGAAACACCATATATTTT